This TCR beta chain originates from a study of identical twins. Study-wide results and limits: For out-of-frame beta sequences, excess twin sharing was weaker. Clonotypes of the beta chain that were abundant in cord blood carried fewer insertions (memory repertoires showed none). Modeled out-of-frame TCR alpha sharing in monozygotic twins fell below observed levels.

Of note for this clonotype: Its antigen is undetermined.

CDR1 and CDR2 from the germline V gene are DFQATT and SNEGSKA (reference sequence). With 6 bases clipped from V and 7 bases from J, the junction kept 8 bases outside the gene matches. The CDR3 length is 12 residues. TCRdb used MiXCR to reprocess the 5' RACE reads, holding one entry per CDR3 protein. The sample carries about 570,000 distinct CDR3 sequences, over 8.5% recorded once. The sample also formed part of further work on yellow fever vaccine responses in identical twins. As reported in that work: Reported findings indicate that twins' vaccine T cell responses seemed partially convergent, partially personalized.

V and J are TRBV20-1 and TRBJ1-2, with 7 nucleotides matching TRBD1. The receptor was derived from a young woman in good health. Material: PBMCs. The CDR3 spells CSAQTGLSGYTF. In DNA, the CDR3 is TGCAGTGCGCAGACAGGGCTTTCTGGCTACACCTTC.